This is a list of T cell receptor beta chains from one sample in a study of blood T cell repertoires in COVID-19. Data came from immunoSEQ multiplex PCR; TCRdb stores just in-frame clones and leaves some out. The sample records around 62,000 clones, roughly 92% being singletons. Sequenced input: peripheral blood. The source of these receptors is a man aged 65-85 years with active COVID-19. Both conserved end residues are part of each CDR3. A D gene is named only where the DNA matches it firmly. The size of a clone is reported for some rows only, either as once, few or many, or as a class for expanded clones.

d_call: TRBD1; v_call: TRBV7-2; clone_size: .; j_call: TRBJ2-3; cdr3_aa: CASSIRTGGTDTQYF; cdr3_nt: TGTGCCAGCAGCATCCGGACAGGGGGCACAGATACGCAGTATTTT
d_call: TRBD1; v_call: TRBV11-3; clone_size: .; j_call: TRBJ2-7; cdr3_aa: CASSLVTTGGEQYF; cdr3_nt: TGTGCCAGCAGCTTAGTTACGACAGGGGGAGAGCAGTACTTC
d_call: TRBD2; v_call: TRBV2; clone_size: .; j_call: TRBJ2-3; cdr3_aa: CASSEPFSAGTSADTQYF; cdr3_nt: TGTGCCAGCAGTGAGCCTTTCTCCGCCGGGACTAGTGCAGATACGCAGTATTTT
d_call: .; v_call: TRBV4-3; clone_size: .; j_call: TRBJ2-5; cdr3_aa: CASSQDVRVSGETQYF; cdr3_nt: TGCGCCAGCAGCCAAGATGTCCGGGTCTCGGGAGAGACCCAGTACTTC
d_call: .; v_call: TRBV5-1; clone_size: .; j_call: TRBJ1-3; cdr3_aa: CASSFGDYSGNTIYF; cdr3_nt: TGCGCCAGCAGCTTTGGGGACTACTCTGGAAACACCATATATTTT
d_call: TRBD1; v_call: TRBV5-1; clone_size: .; j_call: TRBJ2-5; cdr3_aa: CASSSGQGRAAQYF; cdr3_nt: TGCGCCAGCAGCTCCGGACAGGGCCGTGCGGCCCAGTACTTC
d_call: TRBD2; v_call: TRBV19; clone_size: .; j_call: TRBJ2-1; cdr3_aa: CASSNSGLAGVGEQFF; cdr3_nt: TGTGCCAGTAGTAACTCGGGACTAGCGGGGGTGGGTGAGCAGTTCTTC
d_call: .; v_call: TRBV3-1/TRBV3-2; clone_size: few; j_call: TRBJ2-6; cdr3_aa: CASSPLGGPGANVLTF; cdr3_nt: TGTGCCAGCAGCCCCCTCGGGGGACCTGGGGCCAACGTCCTGACTTTC
d_call: TRBD1; v_call: TRBV5-6; clone_size: once; j_call: TRBJ1-3; cdr3_aa: CASSRGTVGNTIYF; cdr3_nt: TGTGCCAGCAGCCGAGGGACAGTTGGAAACACCATATATTTT
d_call: .; v_call: TRBV6-4; clone_size: .; j_call: TRBJ1-1; cdr3_aa: CASSDSGWTQLNTEAFF; cdr3_nt: TGTGCCAGCAGTGACTCGGGCTGGACTCAATTGAACACTGAAGCTTTCTTT
d_call: .; v_call: TRBV23-1; clone_size: .; j_call: TRBJ1-1; cdr3_aa: CASSPTPARERPNTEAFF; cdr3_nt: TGCGCCAGCAGTCCCACGCCGGCCCGGGAGAGACCGAACACTGAAGCTTTCTTT